This entry lists 22 T cell receptor beta chains sequenced from one sample in a study of blood T cell repertoires in COVID-19. Only in-frame clones appear in the TCRdb table, and some are missing; sequencing was by immunoSEQ multiplex PCR. The repertoire includes about 310,000 clones, around 87% of them detected once, and about 4.5% sits in the top ten. Sequenced: PBMCs or T cells enriched from blood (not recorded which). The receptors shown here come from a woman aged 18-30 years with acute COVID-19.

V is TRBV18 and J is TRBJ1-1; D is unclear. This CDR3 spans 13 amino acids. Trimming cost V 5 bases and J 5 bases, with 12 bases left between them. Germline-derived CDR1 and CDR2 are KGHSH and LQKENI. The DNA of the CDR3 is TGTGCCAGCTCAACTGGAGAGAAGACTGAAGCTTTCTTT. It yields the protein CASSTGEKTEAFF.

V usage is TRBV3-1 (or the pseudogene TRBV3-2) and J usage is TRBJ1-1; D call uncertain. The length of the CDR3 is 13 residues. Germline CDR1 is LGHDT and CDR2 is YNNKEL (reference sequence). V was clipped by 7 bases and J by 1 base, with 10 bases between them. The CDR3 DNA reads as TGTGCCAGCATGTTTGAGGCGAACACTGAAGCTTTCTTT. Residues: CASMFEANTEAFF.

This clone was seen a handful of times. The genes are TRBV6-2 or TRBV6-3 and TRBJ2-7; 8 positions agree with TRBD1. The germline gives CDR1 MNHEY, CDR2 SVGEGT. V was pared by 8 bases and J by 4 bases, with 10 bases of the junction left unmatched. The CDR3 loop spans 14 amino acids. The CDR3 nucleotides are TGTGCCAGCCGCCCAGGGGGCGAAAAGTACGAGCAGTACTTC. It codes for CASRPGGEKYEQYF.

V and J are TRBV28 and TRBJ2-7, with TRBD2 identical over 9 bases. After removal of 8 bases from V and 2 bases from J, the junction contained 16 bases not matched to a gene. Germline V gene lookup returns CDR1 MDHEN and CDR2 SYDVKM. The CDR3 is 17 amino acids. The CDR3 loop is CASSNGASGDPTYEQYF. The CDR3 nucleotides are TGTGCCAGCTCCAACGGGGCTAGCGGGGACCCTACCTACGAGCAGTACTTC. Full variable domain (remainder filled in from reference TRBV28 and TRBJ2-7): DVKVTQSSRYLVKRTGEKVFLECVQDMDHENMFWYRQDPGLGLRLIYFSYDVKMKEKGDIPEGYSVSREKKERFSLILESASTNQTSMYLCASSNGASGDPTYEQYFGPGTRLTVT.

The chain uses TRBV6-5 and TRBJ2-1; 7 nucleotides match TRBD1. The germline V gene has CDR1 MNHEY and CDR2 SVGAGI. V was clipped by 8 bases and J by 2 bases; unmatched bases: 6. CDR3 length: 14 residues. DNA of the CDR3: TGTGCCAGCGGACCGGGGACAGCCTACAATGAGCAGTTCTTC. Translating gives CASGPGTAYNEQFF.

This clone was observed a single time. V gene TRBV14 combines with J gene TRBJ2-3, with a tentative D call TRBD1 (6 bases). V lost 4 bases, J lost 1 base, and 18 bases lay in between. The CDR3 runs 17 residues. Germline CDR1 SGHDN, CDR2 FVKESK. CDR3 residues: CASSPPGGLVGTDTQYF. For the CDR3, the DNA is TGTGCCAGCAGCCCCCCTGGGGGCCTAGTGGGCACAGATACGCAGTATTTT.

The chain employs TRBV2 and TRBJ2-1; tentative D call: TRBD2 (6 bases). From germline, CDR1 is SNHLY and CDR2 FYNNEI. V lost 9 bases, J lost 4 bases, and 16 bases lay in between. The CDR3 has 14 amino acids. Here the CDR3 DNA reads TGTGCCAGGCGGGGCCAGCGCGGGTACAATGAGCAGTTCTTC. It specifies CARRGQRGYNEQFF.

This sequence joins TRBV5-6 and TRBJ1-2, with 7 bases aligning to TRBD1. CDR1 SGHDT and CDR2 YYEEEE come from the germline V gene. The CDR3 loop spans 13 amino acids. The V gene end was trimmed by 7 bases and the J gene end by 4 bases; junction bases not matched to a gene: 7. The CDR3 DNA is TGTGCCAGCGCCGTAGGGGGCACCTATGGCTACACCTTC. This sequence encodes CASAVGGTYGYTF.

The chain recombines TRBV9 with TRBJ1-5, with 10 bases matching TRBD1. The V gene's germline CDR1 is SGDLS and CDR2 YYNGEE. The V segment lost 0 bases and the J segment 6 bases; nucleotides outside the gene matches: 3. This CDR3 spans 15 amino acids. CDR3 sequence reads: CASSVGQGAGQPQHF. Here the CDR3 DNA reads TGTGCCAGCAGCGTAGGACAGGGGGCAGGTCAGCCCCAGCATTTT.

The CDR3 coding sequence is TGTGCCAGCAGGTCGACTGGGAGCTCCTACAATGAGCAGTTCTTC. Its protein product is CASRSTGSSYNEQFF. This chain joins TRBV6-5 and TRBJ2-1, with a tentative D call TRBD2 (5 bases). Germline V gives CDR1 MNHEY, CDR2 SVGAGI. The V end was cut by 6 bases, the J end by 0 bases, with 12 bases between. The CDR3 spans 15 residues.

In its sample, this clone was seen once. The genes are TRBV27 and TRBJ2-1; possible D gene TRBD2, 6 bases. Germline-derived CDR1 and CDR2 are MNHEY and SMNVEV (reference sequence). There are 12 residues in the CDR3. Between the trimmed V and J ends, which lost 6 bases and 13 bases, there was a span of 16 bases. The CDR3: CASRRGALHQFF. The CDR3 DNA sequence: TGTGCCAGCAGGCGCGGGGCCCTCCACCAGTTCTTC.

The rearrangement links TRBV28 to TRBJ1-1; D is unclear. Trimming removed 5 bases at V and 0 bases at J, with 10 bases between. Germline V CDR1 and CDR2: MDHEN, SYDVKM. CDR3 length: 14 residues. The CDR3 sequence is CASSLTELNTEAFF. Written as DNA, the CDR3 is TGTGCCAGCAGTCTTACAGAGTTGAACACTGAAGCTTTCTTT.

The chain uses TRBV19 and TRBJ1-2; TRBD1 agrees at 9 bases. CDR3 length: 14 residues. The V gene's germline CDR1 is LNHDA and CDR2 SQIVND (reference sequence). The junction had 6 bases not matched to a gene; V was cut back by 5 bases and J by 5 bases. In nucleotides, the CDR3 is TGTGCCAGTAGTGTACAGGGGGCCTCTTATGGCTACACCTTC. This translates into CASSVQGASYGYTF.

The chain has TRBV28 and TRBJ1-1, with TRBD1 identical over 8 bases. This CDR3 is 18 amino acids long. Germline V gene sequence: CDR1 MDHEN, CDR2 SYDVKM. V lost 0 bases and J lost 1; bases outside the gene matches: 10. The chain's CDR3 is CASSLWTARTGRNTEAFF. The DNA of the CDR3 is TGTGCCAGCAGTTTATGGACAGCTCGGACAGGGAGGAACACTGAAGCTTTCTTT.

This clone was seen once. The chain carries TRBV9 and TRBJ2-1, with TRBD2 matching over 8 bases. Trimming at V came to 4 bases and at J to 5 bases, leaving 11 bases not matched to a gene. Germline CDR1 is SGDLS and CDR2 is YYNGEE. This CDR3 region has 16 residues. The CDR3 protein is CASSFGPLAGHNEQFF. Written as DNA, the CDR3 is TGTGCCAGCAGCTTCGGGCCATTAGCGGGACACAATGAGCAGTTCTTC.

The V gene is TRBV5-5, the J gene TRBJ1-3; 7 bases agree with TRBD1. This CDR3 is 14 amino acids long. The V segment lost 2 bases and the J segment 5 bases; nucleotides outside the gene matches: 4. Germline loops: CDR1 SGHKS, CDR2 YYEKEE (reference sequence). The CDR3 DNA sequence: TGTGCCAGCAGCTTAGACAGGGTCAGAAACACCATATATTTT. It yields the protein CASSLDRVRNTIYF.

CDR3: CASSSEGEGAYGYTF. CDR3 DNA: TGTGCCAGCAGTTCAGAGGGGGAAGGGGCTTATGGCTACACCTTC. The chain couples TRBV28 to TRBJ1-2; D may be TRBD1 (6 bases). CDR1 and CDR2 (germline): MDHEN, SYDVKM. V was shortened by 4 bases and J by 5 bases, with 17 bases between the two germline ends. CDR3 length: 15 residues.

The chain carries TRBV27 and TRBJ2-7; 7 bases are shared with TRBD2. Germline loops: CDR1 MNHEY, CDR2 SMNVEV (reference sequence). The CDR3 loop spans 18 amino acids. After removal of 6 bases from V and 4 bases from J, the junction contained 21 bases not matched to a gene. The CDR3 DNA sequence: TGTGCCAGCAGCCTCCACCAACCAGCTAGCGGTGTGAGATACGAGCAGTACTTC. It codes for CASSLHQPASGVRYEQYF.

This chain uses TRBV30 with TRBJ1-3, with 8 nucleotides matching TRBD1. The CDR3 contains 17 residues. CDR1 is GTSNPN, CDR2 SVGIG, per germline (reference sequence). V trimming: 2 bases; J trimming: 2 bases; junction bases outside the gene matches: 11. The chain's CDR3 is CAWSLGTRTGTGNTIYF. The DNA for the CDR3 is TGTGCCTGGAGTTTGGGCACCCGGACAGGGACTGGAAACACCATATATTTT.

The CDR3 DNA reads as TGTGCCACCAGTGACCCCGAGGGTAATAACTATGGCTACACCTTC. It translates to CATSDPEGNNYGYTF. The chain carries TRBV24-1 and TRBJ1-2; D unresolved. This CDR3 is 15 amino acids long. V lost 4 bases and J lost 1, with 12 bases in between. Germline V gives CDR1 KGHDR, CDR2 SFDVKD.

This clone was detected once. The chain recombines TRBV9 with TRBJ2-1, with 13 nucleotides matching TRBD2. With V trimmed by 0 bases and J by 6 bases, 9 bases remained unmatched. Looked up from germline, CDR1 is SGDLS and CDR2 is YYNGEE. This CDR3 is built from 18 residues. The CDR3 nucleotides are TGTGCCAGCAGCGTAGATCAACCCGGACTAGCGGGAGCCAATGAGCAGTTCTTC. Translated, it gives CASSVDQPGLAGANEQFF.

The gene calls are TRBV3-1 (or the pseudogene TRBV3-2) and TRBJ1-1; 7 bases align to TRBD1. Germline CDR1 LGHDT, CDR2 YNNKEL (reference sequence). J gave up 4 bases and V 0 bases, and 5 bases lay outside the gene matches. The length of the CDR3 is 15 residues. This CDR3 reads CASSQEFTGATEAFF. For the CDR3, the DNA is TGTGCCAGCAGCCAAGAATTCACAGGGGCCACTGAAGCTTTCTTT.